A selection of T cell receptor beta chains follows, all from one sample in a study of regulatory T cells in long-lasting Graves disease. TCRdb itself ran the multiplex PCR reads through MiXCR, one entry per CDR3 protein. The sample has 250,000 to 400,000 distinct CDR3 sequences; over 15% are singletons. The starting material was peripheral blood mononuclear cells (PBMCs), obtained at new diagnosis, from a patient treated with antithyroid drugs. All receptors come from a female donor with Graves disease. The CDR3 runs from the conserved cysteine through the conserved F or W.

v_gene: TRBV20-1; j_gene: TRBJ2-1; CDR3aa: CSAELAGSYNEQFF
v_gene: TRBV10-3; j_gene: TRBJ2-1; CDR3aa: CAISGTMDKSPGGFF
v_gene: TRBV6-1; j_gene: TRBJ1-5; CDR3aa: CASSDDPSNQPQHF
v_gene: TRBV28; j_gene: TRBJ2-7; CDR3aa: CASKFVHEQYF
v_gene: TRBV14; j_gene: TRBJ2-7; CDR3aa: CASSQAGVEQYF
v_gene: TRBV27; j_gene: TRBJ2-1; CDR3aa: CASSKNRVSYNEQFF
v_gene: TRBV7-9; j_gene: TRBJ1-5; CDR3aa: CASSSRDRQRRNQPQHF
v_gene: TRBV2; j_gene: TRBJ2-3; CDR3aa: CASNDGSTDTQYF
v_gene: TRBV28; j_gene: TRBJ2-2; CDR3aa: CASSLSITGELFF
v_gene: TRBV19; j_gene: TRBJ1-4; CDR3aa: CASTSAGRVNEKLFF